This T cell receptor beta chain was captured in a study of shared clonotypes between healthy human individuals. As to this clone: Its antigen is undetermined.

The assay was immunoSEQ multiplex PCR, and TCRdb's table has in-frame clones only and misses some. Here the sample spans some 1,100,000 clones, 78% being singletons. Overall study results and limits: Clonotypes which were not shared had lower generation probabilities than clonotypes that all four donors shared. Researchers found naive subsets generally carried larger estimated richness than memory subsets. Read depth was anticipated to influence clonotype sharing among donors. A handful of donors had roughly 5.2% of their naive CD4 clonotypes in common.

Trimming took 4 bases from V and 5 from J; bases not matched to a gene: 7. Germline values: CDR1 MNHEY, CDR2 SMNVEV (reference sequence). The CDR3 covers 14 residues. The receptor was isolated from a man between 18 and 29 years old in good health. Some clones in this sample may be carry-over from other donors' samples. V usage is TRBV27 and J usage is TRBJ2-5; TRBD2 matches 7 bases. Sequencing input: memory CD4+ T cells from PBMCs. Regarding subset: CD45RA-negative fraction. CDR3 amino acids: CASSSGLVRETQYF. The DNA for the CDR3 is TGTGCCAGCAGTTCAGGACTAGTCCGGGAGACCCAGTACTTC.